These 23 T cell receptor beta chains originate from one sample sequenced in a study of tumor-infiltrating lymphocytes in primary liver carcinoma. Co-extraction of RNA and DNA was performed on roughly 20-31 mg of unsorted bulk tissue. The researchers produced TCR beta cDNA from approximately 0.45 ug total RNA with a constant-region primer. Modified slightly, ARM-PCR produced TCR beta libraries over three nested multiplex PCR rounds. The study ran its first two PCR rounds for roughly 11 cycles each, using TRBV1-TRBV30 forward primers and a C-beta reverse primer. TCRdb redid the calling of the multiplex PCR reads with MiXCR, one entry per CDR3 protein. The table has fewer than 75,000 distinct CDR3 sequences, about two thirds seen once. The sequencing sample was made of liver tumor tissue from sampling region 4. Subset given: tumor region T4, right-lateral pole. These receptors all stem from a man aged 40-49 years with primary liver carcinoma and hepatitis B virus infection.

For this clonotype: At one end the junction does not follow the germline gene, possibly because of a read error. The rearrangement links TRBV5-4 to TRBJ1-2; D is ambiguous. This CDR3 is 16 amino acids long. Germline V gene sequence: CDR1 SGHNT, CDR2 YYREEE (reference sequence). CDR3 amino acids: CASSLRRGPDGYGYAF. DNA for the CDR3: TGTGCCAGCAGCTTGAGAAGAGGACCAGATGGCTATGGCTACGCCTTC.

A note on this clonotype: The junction does not match germline at one end; this may be a read error. The J gene is TRBJ2-5, the V gene TRBV11-2, with TRBD2 identical over 8 bases. There are 16 residues in the CDR3. CDR1 and CDR2 (germline): SGHAT, FQNNGV. The CDR3 protein is CAKSQAPGGGKDTRYF. The CDR3 DNA is TGTGCCAAGAGCCAAGCTCCTGGCGGGGGGAAGGATACCCGGTACTTC.

This clonotype has ten or more counts. The rearrangement links TRBV12-5 to TRBJ2-1, with TRBD2 matching over 14 bases. V was clipped by 9 bases and J by 9 bases; unmatched bases: 7. The CDR3 totals 14 residues. In germline, CDR1 is LGHNT, CDR2 FRNRAP. The DNA for the CDR3 is TGTGCTAGCGCGACTAGCGGGAGGGCCGCTGAGCAGTTCTTC. It yields the protein CASATSGRAAEQFF.

The CDR3 DNA is TGCAGCGTGCAATCGAGGGGATGGCGCGAGCAGTACTTC. Its translation is CSVQSRGWREQYF. The chain is built from TRBV29-1 and TRBJ2-7; D possibly uses TRBD1 or TRBD2 (5 bases each). CDR1 SQVTM and CDR2 ANQGSEA come from the germline V gene. Trimming took 6 bases from V and 6 from J, leaving 18 bases between them. The CDR3 is 13 amino acids.

Worth noting for this clonotype: Possible read error: a much larger clone is one base away. The rearrangement links TRBV29-1 to TRBJ2-2; D might be TRBD1 or TRBD2, each matching 5 bases. The germline V gene has CDR1 SQVTM and CDR2 ANQGSEA. The CDR3 runs 15 residues. CDR3 protein: CSALTNGANTGKLFF. In DNA, the CDR3 is TGCAGCGCTCTTACTAACGGGGCGAACACCGGGAAGCTGTTTTTT.

As for this clonotype: Its ends do not fully match the called genes, so a read error is possible. The V and J genes are TRBV11-1 and TRBJ2-7; TRBD1 matches at 7 bases. This CDR3 has 13 amino acids. CDR1 is SGHAT, CDR2 FQDESV, per germline (reference sequence). CDR3 in amino acids: CTSRGKRSYEQYF. CDR3 nucleotides: TGCACCAGCAGGGGGAAGCGATCTTACGAGCAGTACTTC.

As for this clonotype: The CDR3 ends on some other residue instead of the conserved phenylalanine or tryptophan, so this is likely a read error. Because the CDR3's place on the DNA is in doubt, the DNA is left out and the CDR3 is given as listed by TCRdb. The chain joins TRBV5-6 to TRBJ2-7. The germline V gene encodes CDR1 SGHDT and CDR2 YYEEEE. Ends included, the CDR3 has 14 residues. This chain's CDR3 is CASSFRSRSYEQYL.

Turning to this clonotype: A read error may account for a junction end that differs from germline. J is TRBJ2-2 and V is TRBV7-8, with D possibly TRBD2 on 6 matching bases. Germline loops: CDR1 SGHVS, CDR2 FQNEAQ. The CDR3 covers 16 residues. Here the CDR3 DNA reads TGTGCCAGCAGCTTTGCGGGAATCTTGAACACCGGGGAGCTGTCTTTT. Translating gives CASSFAGILNTGELSF. Using reference TRBV7-8 and TRBJ2-2 for the parts outside the CDR3, the full variable domain is GAGVSQSPRYKVAKRGQDVALRCDPISGHVSLFWYQQALGQGPEFLTYFQNEAQLDKSGLPSDRFFAERPEGSVSTLKIQRTQQEDSAVYLCASSFAGILNTGELSFGEGSRLTVL.

Note on this clonotype: One junction end does not reproduce the germline sequence, and a read error may be involved. The CDR3 region has the DNA TGTGCCTGCAGCCTTGCACGGTACACTGAAGCTTTCTTT. Residues: CACSLARYTEAFF. This sequence joins TRBV11-3 and TRBJ1-1; no definite D call. CDR1 is SGHNT and CDR2 is YENEEA in the germline V gene. The CDR3 is 13 amino acids.

V usage is TRBV20-1 and J usage is TRBJ2-7; 8 positions agree with TRBD1. The CDR3 totals 13 residues. Germline V lookup: CDR1 DFQATT, CDR2 SNEGSKA (reference sequence). The trim removed 2 bases at V and 4 bases at J, leaving 4 bases unmatched. DNA of the CDR3: TGCAGTGCTAGAAGGACAGGGTTGTACGAGCAGTACTTC. Amino acid sequence: CSARRTGLYEQYF.

Points on this clonotype: Because it lacks the conserved phenylalanine or tryptophan at the end, this CDR3 is likely a read error. The chain is built from TRBV11-2 and TRBJ2-2, with D possibly matching TRBD2 (6 bases). Germline V gene sequence: CDR1 SGHAT, CDR2 FQNNGV. CDR3 length equals 15 residues. The CDR3 loop is CASSFAGLNTGGLFY. As DNA, the CDR3 is TGTGCCAGCAGCTTTGCGGGATTGAACACCGGGGGGCTGTTTTAT.

On this clonotype itself: The germline gene is not matched at one end of the junction; a read error may be the cause. The chain uses TRBV6-6 and TRBJ2-1; 12 bases map to TRBD2. The CDR3 loop spans 17 amino acids. The V gene's germline CDR1 is MNHNY and CDR2 SVGAGI (reference sequence). The DNA of the CDR3 is TGTGCCAACAGTTACTCGACTAGCGGGAGCTCCCACAATGAGCAGTTCTTC. Translating it yields CANSYSTSGSSHNEQFF.

The chain is built from TRBV29-1 and TRBJ1-1, with D perhaps matching TRBD1 (5 bases). Germline V gene lookup returns CDR1 SQVTM and CDR2 ANQGSEA. Trimming removed 3 bases at V and 10 bases at J, with 24 bases between. CDR3 length: 15 amino acids. CDR3 protein: CSVDGGWGTRSVAFF. As DNA, the CDR3 is TGCAGCGTTGACGGGGGGTGGGGGACGAGGTCTGTAGCTTTCTTT.

This clonotype was seen only a few times. A clone one base away is much larger, so this may be a read error. The gene calls are TRBV4-3 and TRBJ2-1, with D uncertain. V lost 0 bases, J lost 4 bases, and 13 bases lay in between. The germline V gene encodes CDR1 LGHNA and CDR2 YSLEER. CDR3 length: 16 amino acids. The CDR3 DNA reads TGCGCCAGCAGCCAAGATCTCTACTCAGAATACAATGAGCAGTTCTTC. Protein product: CASSQDLYSEYNEQFF.

Ten or more counts support this clonotype. The chain couples TRBV6-5 to TRBJ2-6, with 7 nucleotides matching TRBD2. Germline CDR1 reads MNHEY; CDR2 reads SVGAGI. The trim removed 5 bases at V and 2 bases at J, leaving 6 bases unmatched. This CDR3 region has 16 residues. CDR3 DNA sequence: TGTGCCAGCAGTAATCCGGGAGGCCCTGGGGCCAACGTCCTGACTTTC. Translating gives CASSNPGGPGANVLTF.

The J gene is TRBJ2-1, the V gene TRBV9; D not resolved. Trimming removed 0 bases at V and 5 bases at J, with 15 bases between. The CDR3 covers 16 residues. CDR1 is SGDLS, CDR2 YYNGEE, per germline. This CDR3 reads CASSVVALGVNNEQFF. The CDR3 DNA reads as TGTGCCAGCAGCGTAGTTGCATTGGGTGTCAACAATGAGCAGTTCTTC. The full variable domain, rest sourced from reference TRBV9 and TRBJ2-1, is DSGVTQTPKHLITATGQRVTLRCSPRSGDLSVYWYQQSLDQGLQFLIQYYNGEERAKGNILERFSAQQFPDLHSELNLSSLELGDSALYFCASSVVALGVNNEQFFGPGTRLTVL.

As concerns this clonotype: Sequence at one end of the junction differs from germline and may be a read error. The chain recombines TRBV4-1 with TRBJ2-2, with 11 bases fitting TRBD2. The CDR3 sequence is 18 residues long. Germline V CDR1 and CDR2: MGHRA, YSYEKL. The CDR3 protein is CASIPGGSGRGNTGELFF. The CDR3 bases are TGTGCCAGCATCCCTGGAGGTAGCGGGAGGGGAAACACCGGGGAGCTGTTTTTT.

Comments on this clonotype: At one of its ends the junction is not consistent with the germline gene, which may arise from a read error. The J gene is TRBJ2-6, the V gene TRBV10-3, with 7 bases identical to TRBD2. Per the germline V gene, CDR1 is ENHRY and CDR2 is SYGVKD. The length of the CDR3 is 14 residues. The CDR3 spells CAARGETGADVLTF. The CDR3 DNA reads TGTGCCGCTCGGGGGGAAACTGGGGCCGACGTCCTGACTTTC.

The rearrangement links TRBV12-5 to TRBJ2-3; TRBD2 might be the D (5 bases). Germline V lookup: CDR1 LGHNT, CDR2 FRNRAP. Trimming cost V 10 bases and J 7 bases, with 21 bases left between them. CDR3 length: 14 residues. CDR3 nucleotide sequence: TGTGCTATTGTCGACCAACTAGGAGTGCATACGCAGTATTTT. Its translation is CAIVDQLGVHTQYF.

This clonotype was counted at least ten times. The rearrangement links TRBV10-3 to TRBJ2-5; maybe TRBD2 (6 bases). The CDR3 is 15 amino acids. Germline CDR1 and CDR2: ENHRY and SYGVKD. Between the trimmed V and J ends, which lost 3 bases and 5 bases, there was a span of 16 bases. As DNA, the CDR3 is TGTGCCATCAGTGACCGGGAGAAGGGGATGGAGACCCAGTACTTC. Amino acids: CAISDREKGMETQYF.

This clonotype showed up just a few times. CDR3 sequence reads: CASSWRSPWGPFGYTF. The CDR3 DNA reads as TGTGCCAGCAGTTGGCGAAGCCCTTGGGGGCCCTTTGGCTACACCTTC. This chain joins TRBV12-3 or TRBV12-4 and TRBJ1-2; a weak D match, TRBD1 (6 bases). This CDR3 contains 16 residues. The V and J ends lost 4 bases and 7 bases respectively, with 22 bases between them.

A note on this clonotype: A single base separates this from a much larger clone, so it may be a read error. The chain links TRBV10-3 to TRBJ1-2; D is perhaps TRBD1 (5 bases). V was pared by 5 bases and J by 6 bases, with 16 bases between. CDR1 and CDR2 (germline): ENHRY, SYGVKD. The CDR3 consists of 14 residues. This chain's CDR3 is CAISFERGGDGYTF. Here the CDR3 DNA reads TGTGCCATCAGTTTCGAGAGGGGAGGGGATGGCTACACCTTC.

This clonotype was detected once. Mismatch with germline at one junction end may stem from a read error. V is TRBV11-2 and J is TRBJ2-2; tentative D call: TRBD2 (6 bases). Germline assignment: CDR1 SGHAT and CDR2 FQNNGV. CDR3 size: 17 residues. The DNA of the CDR3 is TGTGTCAGCAGCATAACATTAGGAGGGGCGAGCACCGGGGAGCTGTTTTTT. Translated: CVSSITLGGASTGELFF.